This T cell receptor (beta chain) emerged from a study of neoadjuvant nivolumab and ipilimumab in lung cancer. Study conclusions and caveats: Only a single major-pathologic-response sample was available for clonality analysis. Higher pretherapy blood TCR richness went with higher resected-tumor richness.

Sequencing was performed with immunoSEQ multiplex PCR; in TCRdb, only in-frame clones are kept and a portion is missing. The sample yields more than 40,000 clones, approximately 90% seen once. V lost 0 bases, J lost 8 bases, and 5 bases lay in between. The CDR3 contains 12 residues. CDR1 is SGHDT, CDR2 YYEEEE, per germline. This clone was observed a few times. Its specificity is unknown. The sample was blood, taken before neoadjuvant nivolumab, alone or with ipilimumab. V usage is TRBV5-6 and J usage is TRBJ1-4; unclear D gene. The TCR was taken from an adult with non-small cell lung cancer. Some clones in this sample may be carry-over from other donors' samples. Here the CDR3 reads CASSLGGEKLFF. The CDR3 DNA follows: TGTGCCAGCAGCTTGGGTGGGGAAAAACTGTTTTTT.